This TCR beta chain derives from a study of T cell repertoires in cytomegalovirus infection. Turning to the study itself: Indications came from public TCR beta signatures; they pointed to CMV infection and to a matching HLA type. General study results and limits: The ex vivo response was dominated by HLA-C-restricted CMV-specific TCR beta clonotypes. People with CMV and the relevant HLA were identified by cumulative public TCR beta family frequency.

TCRdb independently ran MiXCR on the reads; one entry per CDR3 protein. The repertoire holds fewer than 1,000,000 distinct CDR3 sequences, with approximately 30% as singletons. This clonotype was seen many times. Its antigen is not identified. This specimen was cultured CD8+ T cells from PBMCs, taken from culture after CMV antigen stimulation. This clonotype was obtained from a human donor in good health (CMV status not recorded). Some clones in this sample may be carry-over from other donors' samples.

The CDR3 loop is CASSLKSYEQYF. CDR3 DNA: TGTGCCAGCAGCTTAAAAAGCTACGAGCAGTACTTC. The V gene is TRBV7-9, the J gene TRBJ2-7; D gene unclear. Trimming removed 2 bases from V and 3 bases from J, with 5 bases in between. Germline CDR1 reads SEHNR; CDR2 reads FQNEAQ (reference sequence). This CDR3 spans 12 amino acids.